The 28 T cell receptor beta chains presented below share a single source sample, sequenced in a study of T cells in Graves' hyperthyroidism and ophthalmopathy. Amplified regions were TCR beta CDR3 sequences from RNA transcripts. RT-PCR in the first round (using the HTBI primer set) targeted the TCR CDR3. In TCRdb, the multiplex PCR reads were re-called with MiXCR into one record per CDR3 protein. The sample holds some 400,000 distinct CDR3 sequences, 14% seen once. The material sequenced was blood. The receptors shown here come from a woman aged 60-70 years with Graves' hyperthyroidism.

This clonotype occurred many times. The CDR3 loop reads CASSLTGGNNEQFF. The DNA of the CDR3 is TGCGCCAGCAGCTTGACAGGGGGCAACAATGAGCAGTTCTTC. This chain uses TRBV5-1 with TRBJ2-1, with TRBD1 matching 9 bases. Unmatched junction bases numbered 1, after V lost 1 base and J lost 5 bases. Per germline, CDR1 SGHRS and CDR2 YFSETQ. The CDR3 runs 14 residues.

This chain uses TRBV28 with TRBJ2-3, with TRBD2 matching 8 bases. The CDR3 is made up of 14 amino acids. V trimming: 7 bases; J trimming: 1 base; junction bases outside the gene matches: 4. Germline V gene lookup returns CDR1 MDHEN and CDR2 SYDVKM. This chain's CDR3 is CASILAGRTDTQYF. The DNA of the CDR3 is TGTGCCAGCATCCTAGCGGGCCGCACAGATACGCAGTATTTT.

This clonotype was found many times. The rearrangement links TRBV7-9 to TRBJ2-5; 8 bases fit TRBD2. Germline-derived CDR1 and CDR2 are SEHNR and FQNEAQ (reference sequence). With V trimmed by 5 bases and J by 5 bases, 13 bases remained unmatched. The length of the CDR3 is 16 residues. The CDR3 DNA reads as TGTGCCAGCAGCCCCCGTCCGGGAGGGAAAATGGAGACCCAGTACTTC. Translation gives CASSPRPGGKMETQYF.

The chain has TRBV7-9 and TRBJ2-2, with D possibly being TRBD1 (6 bases). Germline CDR1 reads SEHNR; CDR2 reads FQNEAQ (reference sequence). The ends were cut back, 7 bases at V and 3 bases at J, with 21 bases in the middle. The CDR3 length is 17 residues. The CDR3 region has the DNA TGTGCCAGCATAAAGGGCAGGGGCTCCACTGACACCGGGGAGCTGTTTTTT. Translation gives CASIKGRGSTDTGELFF.

The chain recombines TRBV29-1 with TRBJ2-5; 7 bases align to TRBD1. With 5 bases clipped from V and 1 base from J, the junction kept 4 bases outside the gene matches. The V gene's germline CDR1 is SQVTM and CDR2 ANQGSEA. This CDR3 spans 13 amino acids. CDR3: CSVNRGGQETQYF. The CDR3 coding sequence is TGCAGCGTTAACAGGGGTGGCCAAGAGACCCAGTACTTC.

This clonotype turned up a few times. The gene calls are TRBV7-9 and TRBJ1-6; TRBD1 agrees at 7 bases. The CDR3 totals 18 residues. The V and J ends lost 5 bases and 6 bases, in that order; junction bases with no gene match: 16. Looked up from germline, CDR1 is SEHNR and CDR2 is FQNEAQ (reference sequence). CDR3 DNA: TGTGCCAGCAGCACCCAACGGCTAGAGGGGGCGGTTAATTCACCCCTCCACTTT. This encodes CASSTQRLEGAVNSPLHF.

This clonotype was recorded many times. The rearrangement links TRBV28 to TRBJ2-7, with 7 nucleotides matching TRBD2. The CDR3 has 13 amino acids. The germline gives CDR1 MDHEN, CDR2 SYDVKM. After removal of 3 bases from V and 2 bases from J, the junction contained 1 base not matched to a gene. CDR3 region: CASSLTSPYEQYF. The CDR3 DNA is TGTGCCAGCAGTTTGACTAGCCCCTACGAGCAGTACTTC.

This clonotype was picked up many times. The chain couples TRBV27 to TRBJ1-6; D uncertain. CDR1 MNHEY and CDR2 SMNVEV come from the germline V gene (reference sequence). The V end was cut by 8 bases, the J end by 7 bases, with 15 bases between. The CDR3 has 14 amino acids. The CDR3 sequence is CASQLRAWNSPLHF. The CDR3, as DNA: TGTGCCAGCCAATTAAGGGCGTGGAATTCACCCCTCCACTTT.

This clonotype was seen ten or more times. The chain carries TRBV18 and TRBJ2-7; D perhaps matches TRBD1 (5 bases). Trimming removed 0 bases from V and 0 bases from J, with 6 bases in between. Germline assignment: CDR1 KGHSH and CDR2 LQKENI. CDR3 length: 14 residues. This CDR3 reads CASSPPTGSYEQYF. The CDR3 DNA is TGTGCCAGCTCACCACCTACAGGCTCCTACGAGCAGTACTTC.

This clonotype was found many times. The chain uses TRBV6-1 and TRBJ1-1, with TRBD1 identical over 7 bases. CDR3 length equals 16 residues. J was trimmed by 5 bases and V by 5 bases; bases with no gene match: 14. The V gene's germline CDR1 is MNHNS and CDR2 SASEGT. CDR3 sequence (DNA): TGTGCCAGCAGTCGCCGGACAGGTTCAATGGGGACTGAAGCTTTCTTT. Amino acid sequence: CASSRRTGSMGTEAFF.

This clonotype was counted many times. V and J are TRBV20-1 and TRBJ2-7; no clear D gene. The length of the CDR3 is 12 residues. The germline V gene encodes CDR1 DFQATT and CDR2 SNEGSKA (reference sequence). V was trimmed by 0 bases and J by 6 bases, leaving 9 bases between them. DNA for the CDR3: TGCAGTGCTAGAGAAGGGATTGGCGAGCAGTACTTC. Encoded protein: CSAREGIGEQYF.

The chain links TRBV10-3 to TRBJ1-2; 7 bases align to TRBD1. CDR3 length: 16 amino acids. The V segment lost 0 bases and the J segment 3 bases; nucleotides outside the gene matches: 7. Germline CDR1 is ENHRY and CDR2 is SYGVKD. CDR3 DNA: TGTGCCATCAGTGAGTCGAGACGAGGGGGCGACTATGGCTACACCTTC. Translation gives CAISESRRGGDYGYTF.

This clonotype showed up many times. The chain couples TRBV18 to TRBJ2-1, with D unresolved. In germline, CDR1 is KGHSH, CDR2 LQKENI. Trimming removed 2 bases from V and 7 bases from J, with 6 bases in between. The CDR3 contains 12 residues. The CDR3 DNA is TGTGCCAGCTCACCATTCCTAAATGAGCAGTTCTTC. Its translation is CASSPFLNEQFF. The variable domain in full, completed from reference TRBV18 and TRBJ2-1, reads NAGVMQNPRHLVRRRGQEARLRCSPMKGHSHVYWYRQLPEEGLKFMVYLQKENIIDESGMPKERFSAEFPKEGPSILRIQQVVRGDSAAYFCASSPFLNEQFFGPGTRLTVL.

This clonotype was seen at least ten times. Here the CDR3 reads CASTDTGTVSYEQYF. CDR3 sequence (DNA): TGTGCCAGCACCGACACCGGGACAGTCTCCTACGAGCAGTACTTC. The chain links TRBV6-1 to TRBJ2-7; 7 positions agree with TRBD1. CDR3 size: 15 residues. With 7 bases clipped from V and 0 bases from J, the junction kept 9 bases outside the gene matches. Per the germline V gene, CDR1 is MNHNS and CDR2 is SASEGT.

There are many counts of this clonotype. The chain has TRBV5-4 and TRBJ2-7; D perhaps matches TRBD1 (6 bases). With 1 base removed from V and 4 bases from J, the gap between germline ends came to 21 bases. Germline CDR1 SGHNT, CDR2 YYREEE (reference sequence). This CDR3 region has 17 residues. The CDR3 is CASSLTGSRLLDYEQYF. The CDR3 DNA reads TGTGCCAGCAGCTTGACAGGGTCCCGACTTCTGGATTACGAGCAGTACTTC.

This clonotype was seen ten or more times. V gene TRBV29-1 combines with J gene TRBJ2-7; 15 bases map to TRBD2. Germline V CDR1 and CDR2: SQVTM, ANQGSEA. The CDR3 runs to 15 residues. V shed 4 bases, J shed 6 bases, and the junction held 7 bases outside the gene matches. CDR3 sequence: CSVAQGLAGGLEQYF. DNA of the CDR3: TGCAGCGTTGCCCAAGGACTAGCGGGAGGGCTCGAGCAGTACTTC.

The J gene is TRBJ2-3, the V gene TRBV5-6; possibly TRBD1 or TRBD2 for D (5 bases each). Germline assignment: CDR1 SGHDT and CDR2 YYEEEE. Trimming shortened V by 2 bases and J by 6 bases, and 22 bases separated the two germline ends. This CDR3 has 17 residues. CDR3 bases: TGTGCCAGCAGCTTCGGGCGCGGACACCTCCGAGGGGATACGCAGTATTTT. Its translation is CASSFGRGHLRGDTQYF. The full variable domain, in which reference TRBV5-6 and TRBJ2-3 provide the parts outside the CDR3, is DAGVTQSPTHLIKTRGQQVTLRCSPKSGHDTVSWYQQALGQGPQFIFQYYEEEERQRGNFPDRFSGHQFPNYSSELNVNALLLGDSALYLCASSFGRGHLRGDTQYFGPGTRLTVL.

This clonotype was picked up many times. This sequence joins TRBV20-1 and TRBJ1-5, with TRBD1 as a possible D gene (6 bases). The CDR3 covers 16 residues. Germline CDR1 reads DFQATT; CDR2 reads SNEGSKA (reference sequence). V lost 1 base, J lost 5 bases, and 18 bases lay in between. CDR3 loop: CSARGDNRRLDQPQHF. For the CDR3, the DNA is TGCAGTGCTAGAGGGGACAACCGACGCCTCGATCAGCCCCAGCATTTT.

This clonotype was seen ten or more times. J is TRBJ2-2 and V is TRBV7-2, with 13 bases aligning to TRBD2. Germline V CDR1 and CDR2: SGHTA, FQGNSA. V shed 1 base, J shed 8 bases, and the junction held 10 bases outside the gene matches. This CDR3 has 18 amino acids. CDR3: CASSLVEGLAGRTGELFF. CDR3 bases: TGTGCCAGCAGCTTAGTGGAGGGACTAGCGGGACGAACGGGGGAGCTGTTTTTT.

This clonotype was recorded at least ten times. This chain links TRBV4-1 with TRBJ2-1, with D perhaps TRBD2 (7 bases). Between the trimmed V and J ends, which lost 4 bases and 0 bases, there was a span of 13 bases. There are 16 residues in the CDR3. In germline, CDR1 is MGHRA, CDR2 YSYEKL. The CDR3 DNA sequence: TGCGCCAGCAGCCGGGGGGGGCGCAGCTCCTACAATGAGCAGTTCTTC. Residues: CASSRGGRSSYNEQFF.

The genes are TRBV12-3 or TRBV12-4 and TRBJ2-3; 12 bases line up with TRBD2. CDR3 length equals 17 residues. With 5 bases clipped from V and 3 bases from J, the junction kept 9 bases outside the gene matches. This chain's CDR3 is CASSPRLAGELTDTQYF. As DNA, the CDR3 is TGTGCCAGCAGTCCCAGACTAGCGGGAGAACTGACAGATACGCAGTATTTT.

This clonotype was seen ten or more times. The chain uses TRBV27 and TRBJ2-1; 13 nucleotides line up with TRBD2. The CDR3 totals 15 residues. After removal of 4 bases from V and 10 bases from J, the junction contained 7 bases not matched to a gene. Germline loops: CDR1 MNHEY, CDR2 SMNVEV (reference sequence). The CDR3 sequence: CASSSGTSGKGEQFF. The DNA for the CDR3 is TGTGCCAGCAGTTCCGGGACTAGCGGGAAAGGGGAGCAGTTCTTC.

This clonotype was seen repeatedly, ten times or more. The chain joins TRBV7-8 to TRBJ2-5; a possible D gene is TRBD2 (5 bases). The CDR3 runs to 15 residues. From germline, CDR1 is SGHVS and CDR2 FQNEAQ. V lost 5 bases, J lost 2 bases, and 15 bases lay in between. The CDR3 DNA reads as TGTGCCAGCAGCGTCCTACTAGGGCTGCAAGAGACCCAGTACTTC. Encoded protein: CASSVLLGLQETQYF. Together with reference TRBV7-8 and TRBJ2-5, the CDR3 gives the full variable domain: GAGVSQSPRYKVAKRGQDVALRCDPISGHVSLFWYQQALGQGPEFLTYFQNEAQLDKSGLPSDRFFAERPEGSVSTLKIQRTQQEDSAVYLCASSVLLGLQETQYFGPGTRLLVL.

This clonotype was counted at least ten times. V gene TRBV12-3 or TRBV12-4 combines with J gene TRBJ1-5; TRBD1 might be the D (6 bases). This CDR3 region has 15 residues. The V and J ends lost 6 bases and 6 bases respectively, with 18 bases between them. The CDR3 spells CASSLGIGGAQPQHF. The CDR3 DNA sequence: TGTGCCAGCAGCCTGGGTATCGGGGGGGCTCAGCCCCAGCATTTT.

The CDR3 region is CASSLSGQGALETQYF. CDR3 bases: TGTGCCAGCAGCTTGAGCGGACAGGGGGCTCTGGAGACCCAGTACTTC. The chain is built from TRBV5-5 and TRBJ2-5, with 11 bases lining up with TRBD1. The CDR3 runs 16 residues. Germline V gene data show CDR1 as SGHKS and CDR2 as YYEKEE (reference sequence). V lost 1 base to trimming and J lost 5 bases; unmatched junction nucleotides: 7.

This clonotype was observed many times. This chain connects TRBV5-1 to TRBJ1-6; D remains ambiguous. V lost 4 bases and J lost 6, with 11 bases in between. Germline V CDR1 and CDR2: SGHRS, YFSETQ. This CDR3 contains 14 residues. CDR3 protein: CASSGGLINSPLHF. CDR3 sequence (DNA): TGCGCCAGCAGCGGCGGATTGATTAATTCACCCCTCCACTTT.

The table lists this clonotype with a few counts. CDR3 protein: CASGSAQPQHF. In DNA form, the CDR3 reads TGTGCTAGTGGATCCGCCCAGCCCCAGCATTTT. The chain carries TRBV12-5 and TRBJ1-5; D is undetermined. This CDR3 has 11 amino acids. V dropped 6 bases and J dropped 7 bases, with 7 bases sitting between them. Germline V gives CDR1 LGHNT, CDR2 FRNRAP.

This clonotype occurred many times. This chain links TRBV30 with TRBJ2-7; D is unresolved. This CDR3 region has 11 residues. With 2 bases removed from V and 5 bases from J, the gap between germline ends came to 7 bases. Germline loops: CDR1 GTSNPN, CDR2 SVGIG (reference sequence). The CDR3 region is CAWSISHEQYF. In DNA, the CDR3 is TGTGCCTGGAGTATCTCGCACGAGCAGTACTTC.